This T cell receptor beta chain was found in a study of blood T cell repertoires in COVID-19. Study as a whole: The study drew acute and convalescent COVID-19 samples from the United States, Italy and Spain. In each case, the material was cDNA or gDNA derived from T cells, B-cell-depleted T cells, or PBMCs.

Per the original data handling: Amplification with reference gene primers provided the estimates of nucleated cell counts. Profiling relied on immunoSEQ multiplex PCR, and the TCRdb table lists in-frame clones only, not all of them. The V and J calls and clone size come from that table; D and trimming were worked out from the DNA. Among around 100,000 clones, 70% to 80% were seen once, and the ten largest hold 12%. This clone was found once. The CDR3 is 16 amino acids. Germline loops: CDR1 LGHDT, CDR2 YNNKEL (reference sequence). The trim removed 1 base at V and 6 bases at J, leaving 7 bases unmatched.

This clonotype originated in a woman aged 70-85 years with acute or convalescent COVID-19. Sequenced material: peripheral blood. The chain links TRBV3-1 (or the pseudogene TRBV3-2) to TRBJ2-5; 11 bases are shared with TRBD2. Written as DNA, the CDR3 is TGTGCCAGCAGCCAAGCCACTAGCGGGGGCTTAAAGACCCAGTACTTC. Amino acids: CASSQATSGGLKTQYF.